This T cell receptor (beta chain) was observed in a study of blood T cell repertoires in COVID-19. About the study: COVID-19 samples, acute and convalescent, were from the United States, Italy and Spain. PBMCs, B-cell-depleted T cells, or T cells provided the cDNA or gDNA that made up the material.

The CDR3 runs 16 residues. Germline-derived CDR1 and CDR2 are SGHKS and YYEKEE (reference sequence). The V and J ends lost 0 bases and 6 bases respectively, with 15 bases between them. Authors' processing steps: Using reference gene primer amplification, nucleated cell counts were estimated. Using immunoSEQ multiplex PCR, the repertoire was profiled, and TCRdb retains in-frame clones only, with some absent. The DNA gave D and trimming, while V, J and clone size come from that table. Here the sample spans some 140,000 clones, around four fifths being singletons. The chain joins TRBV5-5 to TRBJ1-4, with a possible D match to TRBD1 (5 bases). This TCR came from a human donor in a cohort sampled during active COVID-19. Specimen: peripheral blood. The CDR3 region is CASSLASGGTYEKLFF. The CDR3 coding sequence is TGTGCCAGCAGCTTGGCGTCTGGAGGGACGTATGAAAAACTGTTTTTT.